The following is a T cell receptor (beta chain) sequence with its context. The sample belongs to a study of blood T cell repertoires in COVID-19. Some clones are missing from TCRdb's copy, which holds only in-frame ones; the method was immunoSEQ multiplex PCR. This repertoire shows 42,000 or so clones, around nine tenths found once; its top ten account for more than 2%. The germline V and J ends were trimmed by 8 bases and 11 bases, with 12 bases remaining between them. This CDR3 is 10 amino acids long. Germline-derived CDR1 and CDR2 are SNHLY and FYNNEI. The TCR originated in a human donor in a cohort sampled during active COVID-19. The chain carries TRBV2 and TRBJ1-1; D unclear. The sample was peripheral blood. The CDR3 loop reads CASGGVGAFF. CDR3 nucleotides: TGTGCCAGCGGAGGAGTGGGGGCTTTCTTT.